One sample yielded the 19 T cell receptor beta chains listed below, sequenced in a study of HIV-infected patients and healthy controls. Alpha and beta constant-region primers primed reverse transcription of around 500 ng RNA. Alpha and beta chain libraries were made separately by chain-specific third strand synthesis with multiplexing indices. TCRdb reanalysed the 5' RACE reads using MiXCR and keeps one entry per CDR3 protein. The sample yields nearly 9,500 distinct CDR3 sequences, under 6% seen once. The repertoire came from unfractionated whole blood and reflected all unsorted peripheral T cells. The sample comprised blood. The receptors originated from an adult in good health.

This clonotype has a count of ten or more. The chain couples TRBV10-3 to TRBJ2-7; D could derive from TRBD1 or TRBD2 (5 bases each). The CDR3 is made up of 12 amino acids. Germline V gene sequence: CDR1 ENHRY, CDR2 SYGVKD. With 6 bases removed from V and 5 bases from J, the gap between germline ends came to 11 bases. DNA for the CDR3: TGTGCCATCAGGCTCCGGGACCACGAGCAGTACTTC. Translation gives CAIRLRDHEQYF.

J is TRBJ1-3 and V is TRBV30; 8 bases align to TRBD1. There are 16 residues in the CDR3. Unmatched junction bases numbered 10, after V lost 4 bases and J lost 2 bases. Germline assignment: CDR1 GTSNPN and CDR2 SVGIG (reference sequence). CDR3 protein: CAWNQDREKPGNTIYF. CDR3 sequence (DNA): TGTGCCTGGAACCAGGACAGGGAAAAACCTGGAAACACCATATATTTT.

This chain uses TRBV7-9 with TRBJ1-6; D unclear. Germline CDR1 is SEHNR and CDR2 is FQNEAQ (reference sequence). The CDR3 spans 13 residues. V was shortened by 1 base and J by 9 bases, with 7 bases between the two germline ends. The CDR3 DNA is TGTGCCAGCAGCTTAGACGTTGGTTCACCCCTCCACTTT. It encodes CASSLDVGSPLHF. The full variable domain, with the rest looked up from reference TRBV7-9 and TRBJ1-6, is DTGVSQNPRHKITKRGQNVTFRCDPISEHNRLYWYRQTLGQGPEFLTYFQNEAQLEKSRLLSDRFSAERPKGSFSTLEIQRTEQGDSAMYLCASSLDVGSPLHFGNGTRLTVT.

There are a few counts of this clonotype. The chain combines TRBV7-2 with TRBJ2-2, with 9 bases aligning to TRBD1. The trim removed 6 bases at V and 5 bases at J, leaving 4 bases unmatched. This CDR3 has 14 residues. Germline V gives CDR1 SGHTA, CDR2 FQGNSA. CDR3 sequence: CASRTGGRTGELFF. CDR3 nucleotides: TGTGCCAGCAGAACAGGGGGCCGGACCGGGGAGCTGTTTTTT.

This clonotype was counted at least ten times. This sequence joins TRBV19 and TRBJ1-1; D is perhaps TRBD1 (6 bases). The CDR3 consists of 15 residues. From germline, CDR1 is LNHDA and CDR2 SQIVND (reference sequence). Trimming removed 4 bases from V and 0 bases from J, with 12 bases in between. CDR3 residues: CASSTRGDMNTEAFF. The CDR3 DNA reads TGTGCCAGTAGTACCAGGGGAGATATGAACACTGAAGCTTTCTTT.

This clonotype is medium-sized within its sample. The CDR3: CASSLYGGSYEQYF. The CDR3, as DNA: TGTGCCAGCAGCTTATATGGGGGGTCCTACGAGCAGTACTTC. The chain employs TRBV5-4 and TRBJ2-7, with TRBD2 as a possible D gene (6 bases). Germline V gives CDR1 SGHNT, CDR2 YYREEE (reference sequence). V was clipped by 2 bases and J by 1 base, with 10 bases between them. The CDR3 contains 14 residues.

At least ten counts were recorded for this clonotype. This chain uses TRBV9 with TRBJ2-2; weak D call: TRBD1 (6 bases). The CDR3 runs 14 residues. The germline V and J ends were trimmed by 3 bases and 5 bases, with 11 bases remaining between them. Germline CDR1 reads SGDLS; CDR2 reads YYNGEE. CDR3: CASSAGQPTGELFF. CDR3 DNA sequence: TGTGCCAGCAGCGCCGGACAGCCGACCGGGGAGCTGTTTTTT.

By its share, this clonotype is medium-sized (0.01 to 0.1%). V usage is TRBV6-5 and J usage is TRBJ2-3; 11 bases map to TRBD2. J gave up 1 base and V 5 bases, and 5 bases lay outside the gene matches. This CDR3 is 16 amino acids long. The germline gives CDR1 MNHEY, CDR2 SVGAGI. In DNA form, the CDR3 reads TGTGCCAGCAGTGAACCGGGACTAGCGGGCACAGATACGCAGTATTTT. Protein: CASSEPGLAGTDTQYF.

There are many counts of this clonotype. V usage is TRBV12-3 or TRBV12-4 and J usage is TRBJ1-5; D perhaps matches TRBD1 (5 bases). Between the trimmed V and J ends, which lost 6 bases and 4 bases, there was a span of 16 bases. The CDR3 sequence is 15 residues long. The DNA of the CDR3 is TGTGCCAGCAGCCCCCAGGGAGTTCCGAATCAGCCCCAGCATTTT. This sequence encodes CASSPQGVPNQPQHF.

This clonotype was picked up many times. The chain recombines TRBV19 with TRBJ1-4, with TRBD1 matching over 7 bases. The CDR3 consists of 15 residues. V shed 4 bases and J 7 bases; nucleotides not matched to a gene: 9. The germline gives CDR1 LNHDA, CDR2 SQIVND (reference sequence). CDR3 protein: CASSTEQGTREKLFF. Written as DNA, the CDR3 is TGTGCCAGTAGTACCGAACAGGGGACGCGTGAAAAACTGTTTTTT.

The rearrangement links TRBV6-1 to TRBJ1-3, with 7 positions matching TRBD1. The V gene's germline CDR1 is MNHNS and CDR2 SASEGT. The V segment lost 2 bases and the J segment 3 bases; nucleotides outside the gene matches: 7. CDR3 size: 16 residues. The CDR3 sequence is CASSETLTGFGNTIYF. DNA of the CDR3: TGTGCCAGCAGTGAAACCCTGACAGGGTTTGGAAACACCATATATTTT.

This clonotype is judged medium-sized. The CDR3 DNA follows: TGCGCCAGCAGTCCGGGAGCGTACTACGAGCAGTACTTC. Protein: CASSPGAYYEQYF. The chain uses TRBV4-3 and TRBJ2-7; weak D call: TRBD2 (6 bases). The V gene lost 6 bases and the J gene lost 3 bases, with 12 bases spanning the gap. This CDR3 region has 13 residues. Germline loops: CDR1 LGHNA, CDR2 YSLEER.

In its sample, this clonotype ranks as large. The V gene is TRBV2, the J gene TRBJ1-5; D uncertain. The V end was cut by 0 bases, the J end by 5 bases, with 5 bases between. CDR3 size: 13 residues. CDR1 and CDR2 (germline): SNHLY, FYNNEI. CDR3 in amino acids: CASSEAGYQPQHF. The CDR3 DNA sequence: TGTGCCAGCAGTGAAGCAGGCTATCAGCCCCAGCATTTT. The entire variable domain, with the rest obtained from reference TRBV2 and TRBJ1-5, is as follows: EPEVTQTPSHQVTQMGQEVILRCVPISNHLYFYWYRQILGQKVEFLVSFYNNEISEKSEIFDDQFSVERPDGSNFTLKIRSTKLEDSAMYFCASSEAGYQPQHFGDGTRLSIL.

This clonotype is medium-sized (0.01 to 0.1%). The rearrangement links TRBV2 to TRBJ2-7; D gene uncertain. CDR1 and CDR2 from the germline V gene are SNHLY and FYNNEI. The CDR3 is 11 residues long. The V end was cut by 8 bases, the J end by 3 bases, with 8 bases between. As DNA, the CDR3 is TGTGCCAGCGCACTTGACTACGAGCAGTACTTC. It encodes CASALDYEQYF.

The sample holds many counts of this clonotype. The chain is built from TRBV20-1 and TRBJ1-4; 9 bases match TRBD1. CDR3 size: 18 residues. The V segment lost 3 bases and the J segment 8 bases; nucleotides outside the gene matches: 19. The germline V gene encodes CDR1 DFQATT and CDR2 SNEGSKA (reference sequence). The CDR3 DNA follows: TGCAGTGCTAGGATCCGGGACAGGGCCGCAGGGGCCTCCGAAAAACTGTTTTTT. Amino acid sequence: CSARIRDRAAGASEKLFF.

This clonotype was recorded at least ten times. The J gene is TRBJ2-2, the V gene TRBV10-1; 10 nucleotides match TRBD1. The CDR3 sequence is 14 residues long. Germline values: CDR1 WNHNN, CDR2 SYGVQD (reference sequence). V lost 5 bases, J lost 7 bases, and 4 bases stayed unmatched. CDR3 amino acids: CASSPGTGVGELFF. CDR3 DNA: TGCGCCAGCAGTCCCGGGACAGGGGTCGGGGAGCTGTTTTTT.

The sample holds many counts of this clonotype. J is TRBJ1-5 and V is TRBV6-5, with 8 bases matching TRBD1. The CDR3 has 16 amino acids. V dropped 8 bases and J dropped 0; count of bases not matched to a gene: 9. Germline assignment: CDR1 MNHEY and CDR2 SVGAGI. The CDR3 loop reads CASRVGQVYSNQPQHF. The CDR3 DNA sequence: TGTGCCAGCCGAGTGGGACAGGTTTATAGCAATCAGCCCCAGCATTTT.

In its sample, this clonotype is medium-sized (0.01 to 0.1%). The chain joins TRBV6-5 to TRBJ2-1; maybe TRBD1 (7 bases). The CDR3 loop spans 14 amino acids. Germline-derived CDR1 and CDR2 are MNHEY and SVGAGI. V shed 6 bases and J shed 5 bases, with 14 bases lying between them. CDR3 DNA: TGTGCCAGCAGGGGGGGACAGCCAAACAATGAGCAGTTCTTC. Its protein product is CASRGGQPNNEQFF.

This clonotype is labeled medium-sized (0.01 to 0.1%). V and J are TRBV7-6 and TRBJ2-3, with TRBD2 identical over 15 bases. Trimming removed 5 bases from V and 1 base from J; junction bases left unmatched: 7. The CDR3 totals 18 residues. The germline CDR1 and CDR2 sequences are SGHVS and FNYEAQ. The CDR3 region is CASSTGLAGGRGTDTQYF. The CDR3 coding sequence is TGTGCCAGCAGCACCGGACTAGCGGGGGGGCGGGGCACAGATACGCAGTATTTT. Variable domain in full (rest from reference TRBV7-6 and TRBJ2-3): GAGVSQSPRYKVTKRGQDVALRCDPISGHVSLYWYRQALGQGPEFLTYFNYEAQQDKSGLPNDRFSAERPEGSISTLTIQRTEQRDSAMYRCASSTGLAGGRGTDTQYFGPGTRLTVL.